This T cell receptor beta chain was sequenced for a study of T cell responses to AZD1222 COVID-19 vaccine. Overall study context: Second doses that came at about 4 or about 12 weeks were put together.

Measured with immunoSEQ multiplex PCR; TCRdb has only the in-frame clones, and not every one. The table has about 150,000 clones, about 87% seen once. This CDR3 is built from 14 residues. V lost 5 bases to trimming and J lost 3 bases; unmatched junction nucleotides: 4. Per the germline V gene, CDR1 is MNHEY and CDR2 is SVGEGT. Sequenced material: peripheral blood, taken on day 0 of AZD1222 vaccination. The chain combines TRBV6-2 or TRBV6-3 with TRBJ1-5, with 7 positions matching TRBD1. The clonotype was recovered from an adult in good health. CDR3 in DNA: TGTGCCAGCAGTCCCGGACAGGTCAATCAGCCCCAGCATTTT. Protein: CASSPGQVNQPQHF.